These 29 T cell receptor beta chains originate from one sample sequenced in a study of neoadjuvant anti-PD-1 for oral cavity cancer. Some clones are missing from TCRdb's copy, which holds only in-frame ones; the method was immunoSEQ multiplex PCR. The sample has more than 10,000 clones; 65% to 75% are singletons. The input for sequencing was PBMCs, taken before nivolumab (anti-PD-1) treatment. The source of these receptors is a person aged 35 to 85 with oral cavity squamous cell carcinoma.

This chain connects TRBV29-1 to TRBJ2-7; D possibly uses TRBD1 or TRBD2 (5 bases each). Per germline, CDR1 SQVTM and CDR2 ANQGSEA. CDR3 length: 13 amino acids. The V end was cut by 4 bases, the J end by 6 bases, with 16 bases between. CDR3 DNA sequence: TGCAGCGTTGCGGGGACGATCTGGGGCGAGCAGTACTTC. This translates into CSVAGTIWGEQYF.

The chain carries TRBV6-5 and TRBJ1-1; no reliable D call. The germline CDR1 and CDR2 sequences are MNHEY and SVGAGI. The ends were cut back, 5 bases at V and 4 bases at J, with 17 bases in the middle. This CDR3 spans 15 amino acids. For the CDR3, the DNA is TGTGCCAGCAGTCTCGGTAGTAGGGCGGTCACTGAAGCTTTCTTT. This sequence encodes CASSLGSRAVTEAFF.

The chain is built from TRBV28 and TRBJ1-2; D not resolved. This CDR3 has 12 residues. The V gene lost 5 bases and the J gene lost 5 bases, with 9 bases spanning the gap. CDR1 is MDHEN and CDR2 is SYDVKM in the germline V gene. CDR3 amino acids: CASSPLTYGYTF. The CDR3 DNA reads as TGTGCCAGCAGTCCCCTTACGTATGGCTACACCTTC.

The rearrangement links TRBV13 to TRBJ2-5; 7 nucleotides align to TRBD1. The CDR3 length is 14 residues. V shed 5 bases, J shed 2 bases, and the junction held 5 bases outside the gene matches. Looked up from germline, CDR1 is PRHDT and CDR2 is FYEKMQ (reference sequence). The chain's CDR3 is CASSADRNQETQYF. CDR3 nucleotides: TGTGCCAGCAGCGCGGACAGGAATCAAGAGACCCAGTACTTC.

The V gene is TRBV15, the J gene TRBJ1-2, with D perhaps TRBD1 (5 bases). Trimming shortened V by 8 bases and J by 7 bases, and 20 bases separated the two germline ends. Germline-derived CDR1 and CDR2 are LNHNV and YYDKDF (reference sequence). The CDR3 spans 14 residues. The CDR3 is CATLGGWPAFGYTF. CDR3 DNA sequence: TGTGCCACCCTCGGGGGTTGGCCGGCCTTTGGCTACACCTTC. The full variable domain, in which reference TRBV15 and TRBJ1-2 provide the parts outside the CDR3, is DAMVIQNPRYQVTQFGKPVTLSCSQTLNHNVMYWYQQKSSQAPKLLFHYYDKDFNNEADTPDNFQSRRPNTSFCFLDIRSPGLGDTAMYLCATLGGWPAFGYTFGSGTRLTVV.

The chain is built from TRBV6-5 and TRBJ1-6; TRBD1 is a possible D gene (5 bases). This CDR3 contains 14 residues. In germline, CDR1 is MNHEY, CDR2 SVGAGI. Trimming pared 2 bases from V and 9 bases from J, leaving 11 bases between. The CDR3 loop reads CASSYPGGSSPLHF. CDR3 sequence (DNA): TGTGCCAGCAGTTACCCCGGGGGGAGTTCACCCCTCCACTTT.

In DNA form, the CDR3 reads TGTGCCAGCAGGTACTCTGGGGCCAACGTCCTGACTTTC. Translated: CASRYSGANVLTF. The J gene is TRBJ2-6, the V gene TRBV13; D not certain. Germline V gives CDR1 PRHDT, CDR2 FYEKMQ (reference sequence). V was pared by 6 bases and J by 0 bases, with 3 bases between. The CDR3 extends over 13 amino acids.

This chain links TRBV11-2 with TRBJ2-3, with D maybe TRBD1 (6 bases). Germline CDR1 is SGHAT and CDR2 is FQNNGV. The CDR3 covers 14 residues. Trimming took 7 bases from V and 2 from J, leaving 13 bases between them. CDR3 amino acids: CASTIGGVTDTQYF. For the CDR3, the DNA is TGTGCCAGCACCATAGGGGGTGTCACAGATACGCAGTATTTT.

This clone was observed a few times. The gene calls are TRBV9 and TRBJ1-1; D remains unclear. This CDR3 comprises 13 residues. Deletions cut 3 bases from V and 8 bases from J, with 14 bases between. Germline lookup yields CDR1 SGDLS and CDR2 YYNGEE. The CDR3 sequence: CASSAPRRPEAFF. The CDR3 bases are TGTGCCAGCAGCGCCCCTCGGCGGCCCGAAGCTTTCTTT.

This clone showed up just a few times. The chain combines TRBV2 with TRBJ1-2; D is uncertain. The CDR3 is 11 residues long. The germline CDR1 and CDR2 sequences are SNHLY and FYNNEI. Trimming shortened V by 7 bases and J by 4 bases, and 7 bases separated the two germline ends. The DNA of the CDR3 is TGTGCCAGCACTCGTATCTATGGCTACACCTTC. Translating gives CASTRIYGYTF.

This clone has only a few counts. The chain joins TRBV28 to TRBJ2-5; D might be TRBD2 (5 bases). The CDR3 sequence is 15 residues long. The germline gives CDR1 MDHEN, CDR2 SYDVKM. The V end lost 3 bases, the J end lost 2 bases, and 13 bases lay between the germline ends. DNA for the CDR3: TGTGCCAGCAGTTTTGCGGGCGAGAGTCAAGAGACCCAGTACTTC. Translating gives CASSFAGESQETQYF.

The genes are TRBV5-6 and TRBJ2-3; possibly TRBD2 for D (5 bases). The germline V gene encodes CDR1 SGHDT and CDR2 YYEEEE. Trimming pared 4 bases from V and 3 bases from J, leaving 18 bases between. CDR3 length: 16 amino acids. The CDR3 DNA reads TGTGCCAGCAGCCGCCTCTTCGGGGAGAATACAGATACGCAGTATTTT. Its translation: CASSRLFGENTDTQYF.

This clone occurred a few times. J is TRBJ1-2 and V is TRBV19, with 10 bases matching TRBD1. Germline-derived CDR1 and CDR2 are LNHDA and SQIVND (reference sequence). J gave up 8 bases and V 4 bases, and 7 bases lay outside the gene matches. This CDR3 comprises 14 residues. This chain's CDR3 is CASSTGQGSKGYTF. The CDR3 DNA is TGTGCCAGTAGTACGGGACAGGGGAGTAAGGGCTACACCTTC.

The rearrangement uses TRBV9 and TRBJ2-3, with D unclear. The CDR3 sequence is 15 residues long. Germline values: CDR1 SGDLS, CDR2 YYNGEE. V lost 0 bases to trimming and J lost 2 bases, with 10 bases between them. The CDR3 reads CASSVGWGFTDTQYF. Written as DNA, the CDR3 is TGTGCCAGCAGCGTAGGGTGGGGATTCACAGATACGCAGTATTTT.

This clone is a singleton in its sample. Written as DNA, the CDR3 is TGTGCCAGCACCCCGAGGGAGGAGAACACTGAAGCTTTCTTT. As protein: CASTPREENTEAFF. The genes are TRBV6-6 and TRBJ1-1; no reliable D call. Germline CDR1 is MNHNY and CDR2 is SVGAGI (reference sequence). V lost 7 bases and J lost 1, with 13 bases in between. The CDR3 spans 14 residues.

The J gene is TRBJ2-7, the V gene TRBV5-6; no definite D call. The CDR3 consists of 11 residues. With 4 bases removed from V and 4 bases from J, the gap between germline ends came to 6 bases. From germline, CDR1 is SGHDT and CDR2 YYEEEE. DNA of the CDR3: TGTGCCAGCAGCCAGCAATACGAGCAGTACTTC. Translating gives CASSQQYEQYF.

The CDR3 nucleotides are TGTGCCAGCGGGGGGGCTCGGTATGGCTACACCTTC. Translated: CASGGARYGYTF. The V gene is TRBV28, the J gene TRBJ1-2, with a tentative D call TRBD1 (6 bases). The CDR3 extends over 12 amino acids. V gave up 8 bases and J gave up 5 bases, with 12 bases separating them. CDR1 and CDR2 (germline): MDHEN, SYDVKM.

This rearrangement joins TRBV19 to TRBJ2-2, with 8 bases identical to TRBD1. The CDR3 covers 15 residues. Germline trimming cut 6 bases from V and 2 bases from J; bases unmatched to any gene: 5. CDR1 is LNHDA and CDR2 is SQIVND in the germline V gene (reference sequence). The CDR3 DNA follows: TGTGCCAGTAGCCGGGACAGGCGAAACACCGGGGAGCTGTTTTTT. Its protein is CASSRDRRNTGELFF. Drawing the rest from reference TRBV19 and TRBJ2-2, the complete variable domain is DGGITQSPKYLFRKEGQNVTLSCEQNLNHDAMYWYRQDPGQGLRLIYYSQIVNDFQKGDIAEGYSVSREKKESFPLTVTSAQKNPTAFYLCASSRDRRNTGELFFGEGSRLTVL.

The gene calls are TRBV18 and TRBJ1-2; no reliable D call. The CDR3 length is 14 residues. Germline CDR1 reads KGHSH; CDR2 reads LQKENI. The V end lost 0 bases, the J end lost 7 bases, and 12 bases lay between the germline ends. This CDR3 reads CASSPPVTYGGYTF. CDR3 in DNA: TGTGCCAGCTCACCACCGGTGACCTACGGTGGCTACACCTTC.

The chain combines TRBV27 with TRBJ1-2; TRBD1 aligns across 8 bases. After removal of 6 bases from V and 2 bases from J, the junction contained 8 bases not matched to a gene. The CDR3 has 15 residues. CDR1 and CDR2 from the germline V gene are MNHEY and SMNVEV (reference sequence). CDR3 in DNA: TGTGCCAGCAGATTCCGGGACAGGCCCAACTATGGCTACACCTTC. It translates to CASRFRDRPNYGYTF.

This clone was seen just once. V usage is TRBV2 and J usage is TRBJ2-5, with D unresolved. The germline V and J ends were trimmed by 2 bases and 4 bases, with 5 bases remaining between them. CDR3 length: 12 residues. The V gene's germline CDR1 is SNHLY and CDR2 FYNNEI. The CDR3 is CASSEYGETQYF. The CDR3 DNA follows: TGTGCCAGCAGTGAATACGGAGAGACCCAGTACTTC.

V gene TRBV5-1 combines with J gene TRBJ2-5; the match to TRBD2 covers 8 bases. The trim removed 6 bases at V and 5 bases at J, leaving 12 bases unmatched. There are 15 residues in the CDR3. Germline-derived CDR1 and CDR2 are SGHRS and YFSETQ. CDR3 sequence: CASTLSGTRDETQYF. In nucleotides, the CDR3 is TGCGCCAGCACACTTTCCGGGACTAGGGACGAGACCCAGTACTTC. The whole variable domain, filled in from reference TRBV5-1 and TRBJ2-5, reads KAGVTQTPRYLIKTRGQQVTLSCSPISGHRSVSWYQQTPGQGLQFLFEYFSETQRNKGNFPGRFSGRQFSNSRSEMNVSTLELGDSALYLCASTLSGTRDETQYFGPGTRLLVL.

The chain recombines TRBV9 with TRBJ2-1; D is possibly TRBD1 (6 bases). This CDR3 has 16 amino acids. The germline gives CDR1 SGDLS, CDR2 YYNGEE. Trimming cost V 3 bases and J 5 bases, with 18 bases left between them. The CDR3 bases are TGTGCCAGCAGCGGAAACGAACAGGGTTTCCACAATGAGCAGTTCTTC. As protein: CASSGNEQGFHNEQFF.

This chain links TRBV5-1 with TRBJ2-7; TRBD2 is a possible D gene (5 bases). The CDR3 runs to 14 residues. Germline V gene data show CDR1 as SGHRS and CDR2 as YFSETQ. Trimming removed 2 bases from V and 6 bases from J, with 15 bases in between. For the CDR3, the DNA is TGCGCCAGCAGCTTTACTAGTCCTCCCCCCGAGCAGTACTTC. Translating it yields CASSFTSPPPEQYF.

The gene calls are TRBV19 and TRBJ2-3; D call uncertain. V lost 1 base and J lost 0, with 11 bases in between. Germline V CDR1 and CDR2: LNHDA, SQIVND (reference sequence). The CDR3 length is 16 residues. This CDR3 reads CASSIGDGLSTDTQYF. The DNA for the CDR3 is TGTGCCAGTAGTATAGGTGATGGGCTTAGCACAGATACGCAGTATTTT. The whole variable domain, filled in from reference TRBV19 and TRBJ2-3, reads DGGITQSPKYLFRKEGQNVTLSCEQNLNHDAMYWYRQDPGQGLRLIYYSQIVNDFQKGDIAEGYSVSREKKESFPLTVTSAQKNPTAFYLCASSIGDGLSTDTQYFGPGTRLTVL.

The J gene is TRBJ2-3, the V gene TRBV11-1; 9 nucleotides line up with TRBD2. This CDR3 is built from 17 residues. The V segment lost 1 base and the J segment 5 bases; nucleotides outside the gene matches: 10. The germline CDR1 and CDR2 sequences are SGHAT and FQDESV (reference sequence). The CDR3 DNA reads TGTGCCAGCAGCTTAGGTCTCGGCGGGGGGGCCGGAGATACGCAGTATTTT. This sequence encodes CASSLGLGGGAGDTQYF.

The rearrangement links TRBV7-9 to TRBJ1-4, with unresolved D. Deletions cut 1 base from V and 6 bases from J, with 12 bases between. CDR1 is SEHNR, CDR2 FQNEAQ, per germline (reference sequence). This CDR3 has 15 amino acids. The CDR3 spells CASSLVRATDEKLFF. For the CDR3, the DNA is TGTGCCAGCAGCTTAGTACGGGCAACGGATGAAAAACTGTTTTTT. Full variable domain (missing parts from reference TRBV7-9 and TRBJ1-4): DTGVSQNPRHKITKRGQNVTFRCDPISEHNRLYWYRQTLGQGPEFLTYFQNEAQLEKSRLLSDRFSAERPKGSFSTLEIQRTEQGDSAMYLCASSLVRATDEKLFFGSGTQLSVL.

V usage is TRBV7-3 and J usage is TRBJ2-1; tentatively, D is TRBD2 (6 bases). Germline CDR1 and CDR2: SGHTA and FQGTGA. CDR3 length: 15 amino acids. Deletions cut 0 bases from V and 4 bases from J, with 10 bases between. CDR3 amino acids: CASSLTSGLYNEQFF. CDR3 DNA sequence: TGTGCCAGCAGCTTAACGAGCGGGCTATACAATGAGCAGTTCTTC.

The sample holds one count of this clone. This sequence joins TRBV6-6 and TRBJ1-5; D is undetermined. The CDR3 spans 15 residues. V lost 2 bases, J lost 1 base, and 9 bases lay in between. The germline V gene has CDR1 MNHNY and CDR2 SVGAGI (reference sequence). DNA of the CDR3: TGTGCCAGCAGTTACGACGCCAAAAGCAATCAGCCCCAGCATTTT. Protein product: CASSYDAKSNQPQHF.